Listed here are 31 T cell receptor beta chains from one sample, sequenced in a study of OX40 agonist ivuxolimab in advanced cancers. Some clones are missing from TCRdb's copy, which holds only in-frame ones; the method was immunoSEQ multiplex PCR. The table lists roughly 120,000 clones, about nine tenths of them singletons. The specimen was CD4+ or CD8+ T cells sorted from blood, collected in a trial of the OX40 agonist ivuxolimab. These receptors all stem from an adult with an advanced solid tumor such as melanoma, head and neck, liver or kidney cancer.

CDR3 amino acids: CASSTPGGLETQYF. For the CDR3, the DNA is TGTGCCAGCAGTACCCCCGGGGGGCTAGAGACCCAGTACTTC. The chain recombines TRBV6-5 with TRBJ2-5, with a weak D call TRBD2 (7 bases). CDR3 length: 14 amino acids. Germline values: CDR1 MNHEY, CDR2 SVGAGI. V was shortened by 5 bases and J by 4 bases, with 14 bases between the two germline ends.

This rearrangement joins TRBV5-1 to TRBJ1-3; no clear D. V lost 4 bases and J lost 0, with 14 bases in between. Germline-derived CDR1 and CDR2 are SGHRS and YFSETQ. This CDR3 is 16 amino acids long. The DNA for the CDR3 is TGCGCCAGCAGCCCGGCTGGGCAGAACTCTGGAAACACCATATATTTT. Protein product: CASSPAGQNSGNTIYF.

The V call is TRBV7-2, the J call TRBJ1-6, with D unresolved. Per the germline V gene, CDR1 is SGHTA and CDR2 is FQGNSA. The CDR3 has 16 residues. Trimming cost V 5 bases and J 9 bases, with 20 bases left between them. CDR3 nucleotide sequence: TGTGCCAGCAGCCTGACCCCGGCGGGCGGTGGTTCACCCCTCCACTTT. Its translation is CASSLTPAGGGSPLHF.

The rearrangement joins TRBV9 to TRBJ1-2, with TRBD1 matching 8 bases. CDR1 and CDR2 from the germline V gene are SGDLS and YYNGEE. The CDR3 sequence is 17 residues long. V lost 2 bases, J lost 4 bases, and 13 bases stayed unmatched. CDR3 DNA: TGTGCCAGCAGCGTTACTGTGGAGACAGGGGCGATCTATGGCTACACCTTC. Translation gives CASSVTVETGAIYGYTF.

This chain connects TRBV14 to TRBJ2-3, with TRBD1 matching 10 bases. The CDR3 is made up of 15 amino acids. Germline lookup yields CDR1 SGHDN and CDR2 FVKESK. J was trimmed by 3 bases and V by 4 bases; bases with no gene match: 4. CDR3 sequence: CASSRRTGGTDTQYF. In DNA, the CDR3 is TGTGCCAGCAGCCGCCGGACAGGGGGGACAGATACGCAGTATTTT.

The chain has TRBV29-1 and TRBJ1-1; D is ambiguous. The CDR3 has 12 residues. CDR1 SQVTM and CDR2 ANQGSEA come from the germline V gene. V was cut by 6 bases and J by 1 base, with 9 bases left in between. The chain's CDR3 is CSVWVQNTEAFF. CDR3 sequence (DNA): TGCAGCGTCTGGGTCCAGAACACTGAAGCTTTCTTT.

The genes are TRBV18 and TRBJ1-1, with TRBD1 as a possible D gene (6 bases). In germline, CDR1 is KGHSH, CDR2 LQKENI. Trimming removed 3 bases from V and 1 base from J, with 12 bases in between. The CDR3 consists of 15 residues. The CDR3 sequence is CASSPPDRQNTEAFF. CDR3 DNA sequence: TGTGCCAGCTCACCCCCGGACAGACAGAACACTGAAGCTTTCTTT.

The chain carries TRBV6-5 and TRBJ1-2; 8 bases are a match to TRBD1. The V gene end was trimmed by 5 bases and the J gene end by 4 bases; junction bases not matched to a gene: 9. The CDR3 loop spans 15 amino acids. The germline V gene encodes CDR1 MNHEY and CDR2 SVGAGI. In nucleotides, the CDR3 is TGTGCCAGCAGTAAAGGACAGGGCCGGATCTATGGCTACACCTTC. Amino acids: CASSKGQGRIYGYTF.

This clone was detected a few times. The CDR3 region is CASSLLGRRYGYTF. CDR3 DNA: TGTGCCAGCAGTTTACTAGGACGGCGCTATGGCTACACCTTC. V usage is TRBV28 and J usage is TRBJ1-2; D unresolved. Trimming stripped 2 bases from V and 4 bases from J, with 11 bases between. The CDR3 length is 14 residues. In germline, CDR1 is MDHEN, CDR2 SYDVKM.

The CDR3 reads CASSYRVRSEAFF. The CDR3 DNA reads TGTGCCAGCAGCTACAGGGTGAGAAGCGAAGCTTTCTTT. The rearrangement joins TRBV7-9 to TRBJ1-1; a possible D gene is TRBD1 (6 bases). This CDR3 spans 13 amino acids. Germline CDR1 reads SEHNR; CDR2 reads FQNEAQ (reference sequence). V was shortened by 4 bases and J by 8 bases, with 14 bases between the two germline ends. Full variable domain (rest looked up from reference TRBV7-9 and TRBJ1-1): DTGVSQNPRHKITKRGQNVTFRCDPISEHNRLYWYRQTLGQGPEFLTYFQNEAQLEKSRLLSDRFSAERPKGSFSTLEIQRTEQGDSAMYLCASSYRVRSEAFFGQGTRLTVV.

V usage is TRBV7-2 and J usage is TRBJ1-5, with D unclear. Trimming took 3 bases from V and 3 from J, leaving 3 bases between them. Per germline, CDR1 SGHTA and CDR2 FQGNSA. The CDR3 sequence is 12 residues long. CDR3 region: CASSFFNQPQHF. CDR3 coding DNA: TGTGCCAGCAGCTTTTTCAATCAGCCCCAGCATTTT.

This clone has just a few counts. The chain uses TRBV21-1 and TRBJ1-3; the table's D call TRBD1 went unverified against the DNA. TRBV21-1 is recorded as a pseudogene. This CDR3 has 12 amino acids. The CDR3 DNA follows: TGTGCCAGCAGCACGACAGGAAACACCATATATTTT. As protein: CASSTTGNTIYF.

A note on this clone: No conserved phenylalanine or tryptophan is present at the end of the CDR3, so a read error is the likely explanation. The chain recombines TRBV5-6 with TRBJ2-7; the D is unclear. Deletions cut 0 bases from V and 3 bases from J, with 1 base between. The CDR3 consists of 11 residues. Germline CDR1 and CDR2: SGHDT and YYEEEE. The DNA of the CDR3 is TGTGCCAGCAGCTTGGGCTACGAGCAGTACTCC. Translating gives CASSLGYEQYS.

The J gene is TRBJ2-1, the V gene TRBV6-5, with TRBD2 identical over 8 bases. CDR1 is MNHEY and CDR2 is SVGAGI in the germline V gene. CDR3 size: 15 residues. V trimming: 2 bases; J trimming: 8 bases; junction bases outside the gene matches: 8. CDR3 bases: TGTGCCAGCAGTTACACGGAACTAGCGGTCGATGAGCAGTTCTTC. Encoded protein: CASSYTELAVDEQFF.

The rearrangement uses TRBV7-3 and TRBJ2-7; 9 nucleotides match TRBD2. This CDR3 has 15 residues. V was clipped by 3 bases and J by 5 bases; unmatched bases: 8. Germline V gene data show CDR1 as SGHTA and CDR2 as FQGTGA. In DNA form, the CDR3 reads TGTGCCAGCAGCTTGTTTAGCGGGAGAGACGACGAGCAGTACTTC. This sequence encodes CASSLFSGRDDEQYF. Variable domain in full (rest from reference TRBV7-3 and TRBJ2-7): GAGVSQTPSNKVTEKGKYVELRCDPISGHTALYWYRQSLGQGPEFLIYFQGTGAADDSGLPNDRFFAVRPEGSVSTLKIQRTERGDSAVYLCASSLFSGRDDEQYFGPGTRLTVT.

The V and J genes are TRBV5-1 and TRBJ2-3, with 8 bases identical to TRBD2. V lost 4 bases, J lost 0 bases, and 7 bases stayed unmatched. The CDR3 loop spans 16 amino acids. Germline CDR1 reads SGHRS; CDR2 reads YFSETQ. The CDR3 DNA reads TGCGCCAGCAGCCGGCGGTCTAGCGGGAGCACAGATACGCAGTATTTT. Translating it yields CASSRRSSGSTDTQYF.

This clone showed up just a few times. The CDR3 reads CASSERTGISQPQHF. The CDR3 DNA sequence: TGTGCCAGCAGTGAGCGGACAGGAATTAGTCAGCCCCAGCATTTT. The genes are TRBV2 and TRBJ1-5, with 7 positions matching TRBD1. The CDR3 runs 15 residues. CDR1 is SNHLY, CDR2 FYNNEI, per germline. V shed 3 bases, J shed 6 bases, and the junction held 8 bases outside the gene matches.

This clone was detected only a few times. This chain uses TRBV11-2 with TRBJ1-5; D is ambiguous. The germline V gene encodes CDR1 SGHAT and CDR2 FQNNGV. The CDR3 consists of 13 residues. V lost 5 bases and J 4 bases, leaving 9 bases between the germline ends. CDR3 sequence (DNA): TGTGCCAGCAGCACACAAGAGAATCAGCCCCAGCATTTT. This translates into CASSTQENQPQHF.

The chain carries TRBV4-1 and TRBJ1-3, with a weak D call TRBD1 (6 bases). CDR1 MGHRA and CDR2 YSYEKL come from the germline V gene. The CDR3 runs 16 residues. Trimming shortened V by 4 bases and J by 0 bases, and 13 bases separated the two germline ends. CDR3: CASSRVGQTSGNTIYF. CDR3 DNA sequence: TGCGCCAGCAGCCGAGTAGGACAGACCTCTGGAAACACCATATATTTT.

J is TRBJ1-4 and V is TRBV5-6; possibly TRBD1 for D (5 bases). The germline V gene has CDR1 SGHDT and CDR2 YYEEEE. V lost 3 bases and J lost 13, with 22 bases in between. This CDR3 is built from 15 residues. The chain's CDR3 is CASSSAYTYGRGLFF. As DNA, the CDR3 is TGTGCCAGCAGCTCAGCCTATACCTATGGGAGGGGACTGTTTTTT.

CDR3 sequence reads: CASRQGGGEKLFF. DNA of the CDR3: TGTGCCAGTCGACAGGGGGGAGGAGAAAAACTGTTTTTT. The chain employs TRBV25-1 and TRBJ1-4; 9 nucleotides match TRBD1. After removal of 9 bases from V and 8 bases from J, the junction contained 7 bases not matched to a gene. The CDR3 sequence is 13 residues long. Germline V lookup: CDR1 MGHDK, CDR2 SYGVNS.

The chain recombines TRBV19 with TRBJ2-7; 9 nucleotides align to TRBD2. Germline V CDR1 and CDR2: LNHDA, SQIVND (reference sequence). The CDR3 length is 16 residues. J was trimmed by 0 bases and V by 3 bases; bases with no gene match: 6. DNA of the CDR3: TGTGCCAGTAGTATTTCCAGCGGGAGGCTCTCCTACGAGCAGTACTTC. The encoded protein is CASSISSGRLSYEQYF. Variable domain in full (rest from reference TRBV19 and TRBJ2-7): DGGITQSPKYLFRKEGQNVTLSCEQNLNHDAMYWYRQDPGQGLRLIYYSQIVNDFQKGDIAEGYSVSREKKESFPLTVTSAQKNPTAFYLCASSISSGRLSYEQYFGPGTRLTVT.

This clone was counted once. This chain links TRBV9 with TRBJ2-2; TRBD2 is a possible D gene (5 bases). This CDR3 comprises 14 residues. V shed 3 bases and J shed 6 bases, with 12 bases lying between them. The germline V gene has CDR1 SGDLS and CDR2 YYNGEE. DNA of the CDR3: TGTGCCAGCAGCGAGAGGAGACTACCCGGGGAGCTGTTTTTT. Amino acid sequence: CASSERRLPGELFF.

V and J are TRBV30 and TRBJ1-1; no firm D call. The V gene lost 2 bases and the J gene lost 9 bases, with 10 bases spanning the gap. The CDR3 runs to 11 residues. Germline CDR1 reads GTSNPN; CDR2 reads SVGIG (reference sequence). CDR3 sequence reads: CAWSLELQAFF. In nucleotides, the CDR3 is TGTGCCTGGAGTCTAGAGCTACAAGCTTTCTTT.

This chain connects TRBV28 to TRBJ2-7; the D gene is possibly TRBD2 (6 bases). V lost 6 bases, J lost 6 bases, and 18 bases lay in between. Germline CDR1 reads MDHEN; CDR2 reads SYDVKM. The CDR3 totals 14 residues. CDR3 amino acids: CASSLSGERGEQYF. The DNA for the CDR3 is TGTGCCAGCAGCCTTTCGGGGGAGAGAGGCGAGCAGTACTTC.

V and J are TRBV9 and TRBJ2-1; D unresolved. V was pared by 0 bases and J by 6 bases, with 7 bases between. Per the germline V gene, CDR1 is SGDLS and CDR2 is YYNGEE. The CDR3 consists of 13 residues. The CDR3 coding sequence is TGTGCCAGCAGCGTAGTTCCCTTCAATGAGCAGTTCTTC. Translating it yields CASSVVPFNEQFF.

This clone has more than one count but fewer than ten. The DNA of the CDR3 is TGTGCCAGCAGTTTAGGGGCGGCCTATGGCTACACCTTC. Its protein product is CASSLGAAYGYTF. The chain recombines TRBV28 with TRBJ1-2; a weak D match, TRBD1 (5 bases). CDR1 and CDR2 (germline): MDHEN, SYDVKM. CDR3 length: 13 residues. Trimming removed 2 bases at V and 4 bases at J, with 8 bases between.

The V gene is TRBV2, the J gene TRBJ1-2; 8 positions match TRBD1. In germline, CDR1 is SNHLY, CDR2 FYNNEI. Losses at the gene ends were 5 bases for V and 3 bases for J; bases not matched to a gene: 11. The CDR3 extends over 16 amino acids. This CDR3 is CASSSILQGADYGYTF. Written as DNA, the CDR3 is TGTGCCAGCAGTTCTATCCTCCAGGGGGCCGACTATGGCTACACCTTC.

This CDR3 reads CASSLLHEAFF. CDR3 DNA sequence: TGTGCCAGCAGCCTCCTGCACGAAGCTTTCTTT. This chain links TRBV28 with TRBJ1-1; D remains ambiguous. V was cut by 6 bases and J by 8 bases, with 10 bases left in between. The CDR3 runs to 11 residues. CDR1 MDHEN and CDR2 SYDVKM come from the germline V gene.

V is TRBV14 and J is TRBJ1-1; D remains ambiguous. The CDR3 has 16 amino acids. Germline CDR1 is SGHDN and CDR2 is FVKESK. The germline V and J ends were trimmed by 1 base and 0 bases, with 12 bases remaining between them. CDR3 DNA sequence: TGTGCCAGCAGCCAAGTTTTATCTACCCTGAACACTGAAGCTTTCTTT. It encodes CASSQVLSTLNTEAFF. Using reference TRBV14 and TRBJ1-1 for the parts outside the CDR3, the full variable domain is EAGVTQFPSHSVIEKGQTVTLRCDPISGHDNLYWYRRVMGKEIKFLLHFVKESKQDESGMPNNRFLAERTGGTYSTLKVQPAELEDSGVYFCASSQVLSTLNTEAFFGQGTRLTVV.

This rearrangement joins TRBV19 to TRBJ2-1, with TRBD2 matching 9 bases. J was trimmed by 2 bases and V by 7 bases; bases with no gene match: 3. The CDR3 is 14 residues long. In germline, CDR1 is LNHDA, CDR2 SQIVND (reference sequence). Here the CDR3 reads CASTLAGPYNEQFF. The DNA for the CDR3 is TGTGCCAGTACGCTAGCGGGACCCTACAATGAGCAGTTCTTC.